This TCR beta chain was obtained from a study of T cell repertoires in cytomegalovirus infection. Turning to the study itself: CMV infection and matching HLA type were both indicated by public TCR beta signatures. Study-wide points: Of the TCR beta families, the public ones yielded a cumulative frequency that identified carriers of CMV plus the relevant HLA. The ex vivo response was dominated by HLA-C-restricted CMV-specific TCR beta clonotypes.

The CDR3 is made up of 13 amino acids. The V gene end was trimmed by 4 bases and the J gene end by 9 bases; junction bases not matched to a gene: 3. Germline values: CDR1 SGHTA, CDR2 FQGNSA. This clonotype was found many times. Its specificity is unknown. TCRdb itself ran the reads through MiXCR, one entry per CDR3 protein. The repertoire holds 200,000 to 300,000 distinct CDR3 sequences, with approximately 14% as singletons. Sequenced sample: PBMCs. V and J are TRBV7-2 and TRBJ1-6, with 7 bases fitting TRBD1. The TCR originated in a human donor in good health (CMV status not recorded). Some clones in this sample may be carry-over from other donors' samples. The DNA of the CDR3 is TGTGCCAGCAGCTCGCGACAGGGTTCACCCCTCCACTTT. Translation: CASSSRQGSPLHF.